This is a list of T cell receptor beta chains from one sample in a study of T cell repertoires in cytomegalovirus infection. One entry per CDR3 protein, called by TCRdb with MiXCR from the reads. The data show around 300,000 distinct CDR3 sequences, approximately 22% seen once. These receptors are not linked to any known antigen. This sample comprised cultured PBMCs, obtained from culture after CMV antigen stimulation. These receptor sequences come from a human donor in good health (CMV status not recorded). Some clones in this sample may be carry-over from other donors' samples. CDR3s include the opening cysteine and the closing phenylalanine or tryptophan. The order of the fields is J gene, D gene, V gene, clone size, CDR3 protein, CDR3 DNA. D genes are given only for firm matches. Expanded clones get a size class; other rows say once, few or many, or leave the size out.

>TRBJ1-1|NA|TRBV7-8|many
CASSLLVAEMNTEAFF
TGTGCCAGCAGCTTACTGGTAGCGGAGATGAACACTGAAGCTTTCTTT
>TRBJ2-7|NA|TRBV7-3|NA
CASSLTDGYEQYF
TGTGCCAGCAGCTTAACAGATGGCTACGAGCAGTACTTC
>TRBJ2-5|NA|TRBV12-3/TRBV12-4|few
CASSSTNLAAQYF
TGTGCCAGCAGTTCCACCAACTTAGCAGCCCAGTACTTC
>TRBJ2-5|TRBD2|TRBV7-2|many
CASSLITGLGQETQYF
TGTGCCAGCAGCTTAATAACGGGACTAGGTCAAGAGACCCAGTACTTC
>TRBJ2-5|TRBD1|TRBV6-2/TRBV6-3|NA
CASSYRTGDRQETQYF
TGTGCCAGCAGTTACCGGACAGGGGATAGACAAGAGACCCAGTACTTC
>TRBJ2-2|NA|TRBV10-1|few
CASSGDGTGTGELFF
TGCGCCAGCAGCGGGGACGGGACGGGGACCGGGGAGCTGTTTTTT
>TRBJ2-2|TRBD1|TRBV7-2|few
CASSLAGSGGRTGELFF
TGTGCCAGCAGCTTAGCGGGGTCAGGGGGCAGGACCGGGGAGCTGTTTTTT
>TRBJ2-2|NA|TRBV4-1|few
CASSQAGLGPGELFF
TGCGCCAGCAGCCAAGCGGGCCTGGGCCCCGGGGAGCTGTTTTTT
>TRBJ1-1|NA|TRBV12-3/TRBV12-4|NA
CASTPIDLITEAFF
TGTGCCAGCACCCCGATCGACCTTATCACTGAAGCTTTCTTT
>TRBJ2-1|NA|TRBV7-9|few
CASFGDEQFF
TGTGCCAGCTTCGGCGATGAGCAGTTCTTC
>TRBJ2-3|TRBD2|TRBV7-2|many
CASSRRTSSDTQYF
TGTGCCAGCAGCCGCCGGACTAGTTCAGATACGCAGTATTTT
>TRBJ1-1|NA|TRBV15|many
CATSWTVNTEAFF
TGTGCCACCAGCTGGACCGTGAACACTGAAGCTTTCTTT
>TRBJ2-7|TRBD2|TRBV7-2|few
CASSSISGTSDYEQYF
TGTGCCAGCAGCTCGATCTCCGGGACTAGCGACTACGAGCAGTACTTC
>TRBJ1-6|TRBD1|TRBV19|NA
CASSPGGTGSTPLHF
TGTGCCAGTAGTCCGGGGGGGACAGGGTCGACACCCCTCCACTTT
>TRBJ2-1|NA|TRBV7-6|many
CASSFGGLYNEQFF
TGTGCCAGCAGCTTCGGCGGACTATACAATGAGCAGTTCTTC
>TRBJ1-1|NA|TRBV19|NA
CASSQLFGTEAFF
TGTGCCAGTAGCCAACTTTTTGGCACTGAAGCTTTCTTT
>TRBJ2-1|TRBD1|TRBV2|NA
CASRPRTGNNEQFF
TGTGCCAGCAGACCCCGGACAGGGAACAATGAGCAGTTCTTC
>TRBJ1-5|TRBD1|TRBV15|few
CATSSGQGNQPQHF
TGTGCCACCAGCAGCGGACAGGGGAATCAGCCCCAGCATTTT
>TRBJ1-1|NA|TRBV7-2|many
CASSLKAQVHTEAFF
TGTGCCAGCAGCTTAAAGGCACAGGTTCACACTGAAGCTTTCTTT
>TRBJ2-6|TRBD1|TRBV6-1|NA
CASSVLAGTGGSGANVLTF
TGTGCCAGCAGTGTACTGGCTGGGACAGGGGGCTCTGGGGCCAACGTCCTGACTTTC
>TRBJ1-2|TRBD1|TRBV30|NA
CAWTGADRGINGYTF
TGTGCCTGGACAGGGGCCGACAGGGGAATTAATGGCTACACCTTC
>TRBJ1-5|NA|TRBV7-6|few
CASSSTLQGSNQPQHF
TGTGCCAGCAGTTCTACACTACAGGGCAGCAATCAGCCCCAGCATTTT
>TRBJ2-1|NA|TRBV20-1|once
CSARGVINEQFF
TGCAGTGCTAGAGGGGTCATCAATGAGCAGTTCTTC
>TRBJ1-4|NA|TRBV2|NA
CASRLDFGGNEKLFF
TGTGCCAGCCGACTCGACTTTGGGGGAAATGAAAAACTGTTTTTT
>TRBJ2-1|NA|TRBV6-5|many
CASKSTETELWDEQFF
TGTGCCAGCAAATCGACCGAAACGGAGTTATGGGATGAGCAGTTCTTC
>TRBJ1-3|NA|TRBV12-3/TRBV12-4|NA
CASKQVISGNTIYF
TGTGCCAGCAAACAGGTCATTTCTGGAAACACCATATATTTT
>TRBJ2-2|NA|TRBV7-8|NA
CASSLGRFVVAGELFF
TGTGCCAGCAGCTTAGGACGTTTTGTAGTTGCCGGGGAGCTGTTTTTT
>TRBJ1-1|NA|TRBV7-9|many
CASILGGGTEAFF
TGTGCCAGCATCCTTGGGGGGGGGACTGAAGCTTTCTTT
>TRBJ1-1|NA|TRBV4-3|NA
CASSLKTQGTEAFF
TGCGCCAGCAGCTTAAAAACACAGGGCACTGAAGCTTTCTTT
>TRBJ2-1|TRBD1|TRBV7-9|NA
CASSLVRDSSYNEQFF
TGTGCCAGCAGCTTAGTTCGGGACAGCTCCTACAATGAGCAGTTCTTC
>TRBJ2-7|TRBD2|TRBV7-2|many
CASSFDGGGAYEQYF
TGTGCCAGCAGCTTCGATGGCGGGGGAGCCTACGAGCAGTACTTC
>TRBJ1-1|NA|TRBV10-3|NA
CAISESPVGMNTEAFF
TGTGCCATCAGTGAGTCCCCCGTGGGGATGAACACTGAAGCTTTCTTT
>TRBJ2-3|NA|TRBV7-9|few
CASSWQGITDTQYF
TGTGCCAGCAGCTGGCAGGGGATCACAGATACGCAGTATTTT
>TRBJ1-6|NA|TRBV7-2|many
CASSFTGSSYNSPLHF
TGTGCCAGCAGCTTTACGGGGAGCTCCTATAATTCACCCCTCCACTTT
>TRBJ1-2|TRBD1|TRBV20-1|few
CSPRQGVEYGYTF
TGCAGTCCAAGACAGGGGGTAGAGTATGGCTACACCTTC
>TRBJ2-3|TRBD1|TRBV4-1|few
CASSQSGTGRTDTQYF
TGCGCCAGCAGCCAGTCCGGGACAGGTCGCACAGATACGCAGTATTTT
>TRBJ2-5|NA|TRBV24-1|NA
CATSDPDMRGGETQYF
TGTGCCACCAGTGACCCTGACATGAGGGGCGGAGAGACCCAGTACTTC
>TRBJ1-1|NA|TRBV10-3|many
CAISVTTLAGEAFF
TGTGCCATCAGTGTAACGACACTCGCCGGTGAAGCTTTCTTT
>TRBJ2-1|NA|TRBV28|few
CASSLLNPSEQFF
TGTGCCAGCAGTTTACTAAATCCCTCTGAGCAGTTCTTC
>TRBJ1-5|NA|TRBV27|NA
CASSPEGEGDQPQHF
TGTGCCAGCAGTCCCGAGGGGGAGGGAGATCAGCCCCAGCATTTT
>TRBJ2-5|TRBD1|TRBV28|NA
CASSFPGGPQETQYF
TGTGCCAGCAGTTTTCCAGGGGGCCCTCAAGAGACCCAGTACTTC
>TRBJ2-1|NA|TRBV7-2|many
CASSLGEPIAYNEQFF
TGTGCCAGCAGCTTGGGGGAGCCAATCGCCTACAATGAGCAGTTCTTC
>TRBJ2-2|TRBD1|TRBV28|few
CASSSGTGFGTGELFF
TGTGCCAGCAGTTCCGGGACAGGGTTCGGGACCGGGGAGCTGTTTTTT
>TRBJ2-2|NA|TRBV7-6|few
CASSPRGTPTGELFF
TGTGCCAGCAGCCCCCGCGGGACCCCCACCGGGGAGCTGTTTTTT
>TRBJ2-1|TRBD2|TRBV6-2/TRBV6-3|many
CASSSPHGREGRRVNEQFF
TGTGCCAGCAGTTCCCCCCATGGGCGGGAGGGCCGTAGGGTCAATGAGCAGTTCTTC
>TRBJ1-2|NA|TRBV11-2|many
CASSLAGGVYGYTF
TGTGCCAGCAGCTTAGCAGGAGGGGTGTATGGCTACACCTTC
>TRBJ2-1|NA|TRBV11-2|NA
CASSLEGFSSYNEQFF
TGTGCCAGCAGCTTAGAAGGATTCAGCTCCTACAATGAGCAGTTCTTC
>TRBJ2-7|NA|TRBV4-1|NA
CASSQTIGGYEQYF
TGCGCCAGCAGCCAGACAATCGGTGGGTACGAGCAGTACTTC
>TRBJ2-1|NA|TRBV20-1|few
CSAPNAAPTYYNEQFF
TGCAGTGCCCCGAACGCGGCCCCCACCTACTACAATGAGCAGTTCTTC
>TRBJ2-7|NA|TRBV12-3/TRBV12-4|few
CASSGHGSSYEQYF
TGTGCCAGCTCGGGGCACGGCAGCTCCTACGAGCAGTACTTC
>TRBJ2-1|TRBD1|TRBV6-1|NA
CASSMDRAREQFF
TGTGCCAGCAGCATGGACAGGGCGCGTGAGCAGTTCTTC
>TRBJ2-6|TRBD2|TRBV4-1|NA
CASSQLGLEANVLTF
TGCGCCAGCAGCCAATTGGGACTAGAGGCCAACGTCCTGACTTTC
>TRBJ1-1|NA|TRBV10-3|many
CAISVRGENTEAFF
TGTGCCATCAGTGTGCGGGGGGAGAACACTGAAGCTTTCTTT
>TRBJ2-3|TRBD2|TRBV7-9|many
CASSETSGATDTQYF
TGTGCCAGCAGCGAGACTAGCGGAGCCACAGATACGCAGTATTTT
>TRBJ1-6|TRBD1|TRBV7-2|many
CASSTLDRAGSPLHF
TGTGCCAGCAGCACCCTGGACAGGGCTGGATCACCCCTCCACTTT